Listed here are 16 T cell receptor beta chains from one sample, sequenced in a study of shared clonotypes between healthy human individuals. Sequencing used immunoSEQ multiplex PCR; TCRdb keeps in-frame clones, though not all of them. Counted here are just over 2,000,000 clones, 90% to 95% occurring once; the ten biggest clones make up 0.13%. Sequences were obtained from naive CD4+ T cells sorted from blood. Subset: CD45RA+ positively selected. These receptor sequences come from a young man in good health.

The chain combines TRBV11-2 with TRBJ2-7; D may be TRBD1 (5 bases). Per the germline V gene, CDR1 is SGHAT and CDR2 is FQNNGV. This CDR3 is built from 15 residues. The germline V and J ends were trimmed by 3 bases and 1 base, with 13 bases remaining between them. In DNA, the CDR3 is TGTGCCAGCAGCTTCTGGCAGGGAAATTCCTACGAGCAGTACTTC. It is translated as CASSFWQGNSYEQYF.

The V gene is TRBV11-2, the J gene TRBJ2-3; D perhaps matches TRBD1 (5 bases). V lost 4 bases to trimming and J lost 4 bases, with 6 bases between them. The germline CDR1 and CDR2 sequences are SGHAT and FQNNGV. The CDR3 runs 12 residues. The CDR3 DNA sequence: TGTGCCAGCAGCTGGGGCTCAGATACGCAGTATTTT. It encodes CASSWGSDTQYF. Filled out from reference TRBV11-2 and TRBJ2-3, the complete variable domain reads EAGVAQSPRYKIIEKRQSVAFWCNPISGHATLYWYQQILGQGPKLLIQFQNNGVVDDSQLPKDRFSAERLKGVDSTLKIQPAKLEDSAVYLCASSWGSDTQYFGPGTRLTVL.

About this clone: Other DNA sequences from this sample encode an identical CDR3 as well. The gene calls are TRBV5-1 and TRBJ2-5; D tentatively fits TRBD1 or TRBD2 (5 bases each). There are 13 residues in the CDR3. Germline lookup yields CDR1 SGHRS and CDR2 YFSETQ. The V end was cut by 0 bases, the J end by 4 bases, with 7 bases between. CDR3 sequence (DNA): TGCGCCAGCAGCTTGGGAGGGGCAGAGACCCAGTACTTC. It specifies CASSLGGAETQYF.

The rearrangement links TRBV5-1 to TRBJ1-1; D might be TRBD1 (6 bases). V lost 3 bases to trimming and J lost 5 bases, with 17 bases between them. This CDR3 region has 15 residues. CDR1 and CDR2 (germline): SGHRS, YFSETQ. The CDR3 DNA reads TGCGCCAGCAGCTCCAGGGGTGAACGAGAAACTGAAGCTTTCTTT. This translates into CASSSRGERETEAFF.

The V gene is TRBV30, the J gene TRBJ1-4, with unresolved D. This CDR3 has 13 residues. Germline assignment: CDR1 GTSNPN and CDR2 SVGIG (reference sequence). V lost 4 bases to trimming and J lost 0 bases, with 6 bases between them. CDR3 loop: CAWKITTNEKLFF. CDR3 nucleotides: TGTGCCTGGAAGATTACAACTAATGAAAAACTGTTTTTT.

This chain uses TRBV5-1 with TRBJ2-7, with D possibly TRBD1 on 5 matching bases. This CDR3 contains 14 residues. V lost 0 bases to trimming and J lost 6 bases, with 13 bases between them. The V gene's germline CDR1 is SGHRS and CDR2 YFSETQ. Here the CDR3 DNA reads TGCGCCAGCAGCTTGGCTCAGGGCCCCTCCGAGCAGTACTTC. This sequence encodes CASSLAQGPSEQYF.

V is TRBV9 and J is TRBJ2-3, with 12 bases aligning to TRBD2. J lost 0 bases, V lost 4 bases, and 9 bases had no gene match. This CDR3 is 18 amino acids long. Germline V gene sequence: CDR1 SGDLS, CDR2 YYNGEE. CDR3 bases: TGTGCCAGCAGCTTACTAGCGGGGGGCTTCCCTAGCACAGATACGCAGTATTTT. Protein product: CASSLLAGGFPSTDTQYF.

V and J are TRBV18 and TRBJ1-2; the D gene is possibly TRBD1 (6 bases). Germline V CDR1 and CDR2: KGHSH, LQKENI. The CDR3 sequence is 15 residues long. Between the trimmed V and J ends, which lost 6 bases and 0 bases, there was a span of 14 bases. The CDR3 spells CASSPRQESNYGYTF. The DNA of the CDR3 is TGTGCCAGCTCTCCTCGACAGGAATCTAACTATGGCTACACCTTC.

The chain uses TRBV4-1 and TRBJ2-7, with a tentative D call TRBD2 (6 bases). The CDR3 is made up of 13 amino acids. V was pared by 3 bases and J by 6 bases, with 12 bases between. Per germline, CDR1 MGHRA and CDR2 YSYEKL. The CDR3 is CASSQSRGSEQYF. The DNA of the CDR3 is TGCGCCAGCAGCCAGTCACGGGGGAGCGAGCAGTACTTC.

The rearrangement joins TRBV10-3 to TRBJ1-4; D unresolved. Germline CDR1 ENHRY, CDR2 SYGVKD. The V and J ends lost 8 bases and 0 bases respectively, with 7 bases between them. The length of the CDR3 is 13 residues. The CDR3 DNA reads TGTGCCATCGGGTCTGCAACTAATGAAAAACTGTTTTTT. Its protein is CAIGSATNEKLFF.

The chain combines TRBV4-1 with TRBJ2-1; the match to TRBD2 covers 9 bases. CDR3 size: 17 residues. Germline CDR1 MGHRA, CDR2 YSYEKL. The junction had 7 bases not matched to a gene; V was cut back by 0 bases and J by 4 bases. CDR3 loop: CASSQELGLAGYNEQFF. CDR3 coding DNA: TGCGCCAGCAGCCAAGAGTTGGGGCTAGCGGGGTACAATGAGCAGTTCTTC.

V usage is TRBV5-6 and J usage is TRBJ1-2; 7 bases map to TRBD1. There are 14 residues in the CDR3. The V gene end was trimmed by 4 bases and the J gene end by 7 bases; junction bases not matched to a gene: 10. CDR1 and CDR2 from the germline V gene are SGHDT and YYEEEE. The CDR3: CASSETGPAGGYTF. The DNA for the CDR3 is TGTGCCAGCAGCGAGACAGGGCCTGCGGGTGGCTACACCTTC. The full variable domain, rest sourced from reference TRBV5-6 and TRBJ1-2, is DAGVTQSPTHLIKTRGQQVTLRCSPKSGHDTVSWYQQALGQGPQFIFQYYEEEERQRGNFPDRFSGHQFPNYSSELNVNALLLGDSALYLCASSETGPAGGYTFGSGTRLTVV.

The chain couples TRBV6-6 to TRBJ2-7; D may correspond to TRBD1 or TRBD2 (5 bases each). CDR3 length equals 13 residues. The germline V gene has CDR1 MNHNY and CDR2 SVGAGI (reference sequence). The V end lost 0 bases, the J end lost 7 bases, and 10 bases lay between the germline ends. The CDR3 protein is CASSYSTAEEQYF. The CDR3 DNA sequence: TGTGCCAGCAGTTACTCGACAGCGGAGGAGCAGTACTTC.

V is TRBV7-7 and J is TRBJ2-5, with a tentative D call TRBD2 (5 bases). The CDR3 runs to 13 residues. Germline CDR1 and CDR2: SSHAT and FNYEAQ (reference sequence). This CDR3 is CASVERNGETQYF. The CDR3 nucleotides read TGTGCTAGCGTTGAACGGAACGGAGAGACCCAGTACTTC.

This clone was seen only once. The rearrangement uses TRBV7-6 and TRBJ2-7; TRBD2 agrees at 9 bases. V shed 2 bases and J 6 bases; nucleotides not matched to a gene: 5. This CDR3 contains 14 residues. Germline CDR1 reads SGHVS; CDR2 reads FNYEAQ. CDR3 DNA: TGTGCCAGCAGCTTAATAGCGGGAGTTAGCGAGCAGTACTTC. Protein: CASSLIAGVSEQYF.

The gene calls are TRBV18 and TRBJ2-1; D possibly corresponds to TRBD2 (5 bases). The CDR3 length is 16 residues. V was trimmed by 3 bases and J by 5 bases, leaving 17 bases between them. Germline V lookup: CDR1 KGHSH, CDR2 LQKENI. The CDR3 nucleotides are TGTGCCAGCTCACCTCAGACCCGGACTCTCGACAATGAGCAGTTCTTC. Translating it yields CASSPQTRTLDNEQFF.